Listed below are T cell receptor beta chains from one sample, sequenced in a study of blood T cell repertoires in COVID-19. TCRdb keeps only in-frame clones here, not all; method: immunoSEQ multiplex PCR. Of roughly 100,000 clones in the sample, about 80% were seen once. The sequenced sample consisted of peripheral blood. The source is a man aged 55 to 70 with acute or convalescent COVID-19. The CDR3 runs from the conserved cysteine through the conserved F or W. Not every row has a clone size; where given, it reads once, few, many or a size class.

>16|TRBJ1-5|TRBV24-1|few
CATSDSGQSSNQPQHF
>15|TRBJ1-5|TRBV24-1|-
CATSAGQGLNQPQHF
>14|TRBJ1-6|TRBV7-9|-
CASSLDLTLGPLHF
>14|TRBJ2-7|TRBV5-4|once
CASSSTASIYEQYF
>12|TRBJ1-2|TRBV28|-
CASNRDRNGYTF
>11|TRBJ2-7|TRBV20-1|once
CSLGQGYEQYF
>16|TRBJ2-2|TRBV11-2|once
CASSLSGLTNTGELFF
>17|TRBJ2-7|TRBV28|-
CASSFYLGALSSYEQYF
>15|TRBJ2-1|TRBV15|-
CATSRVRGRFNEQFF
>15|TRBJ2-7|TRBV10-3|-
CATLDGGQGSYEQYF
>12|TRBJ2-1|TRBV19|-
CAARGTNNEQFF
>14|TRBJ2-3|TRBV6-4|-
CASSDGPGSDTQYF
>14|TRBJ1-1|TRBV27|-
CASSLSPVNTEAFF
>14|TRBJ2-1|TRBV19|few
CASTLGLGRNEQFF
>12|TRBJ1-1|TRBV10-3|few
CAIRGRDTEAFF
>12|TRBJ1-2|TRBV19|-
CASKDRGYGYTF
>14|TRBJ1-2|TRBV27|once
CASSLRESNYGYTF
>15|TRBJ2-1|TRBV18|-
CASSPFAGGNGEQFF
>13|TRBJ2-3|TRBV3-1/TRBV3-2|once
CASRGGSTDTQYF
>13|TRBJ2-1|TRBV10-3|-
CAISESWEDEQFF
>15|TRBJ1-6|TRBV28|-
CASSLEPGREFTLHF
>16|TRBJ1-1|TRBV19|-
CASSTPGKNLGTEAFF
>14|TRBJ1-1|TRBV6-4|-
CASSLDRQNTEAFF
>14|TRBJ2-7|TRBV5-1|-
CASSVKDRGGEQYF
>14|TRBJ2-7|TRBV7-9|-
CASSLMVSSYEQYF
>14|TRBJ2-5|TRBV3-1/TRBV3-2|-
CASVSWDRQETQYF
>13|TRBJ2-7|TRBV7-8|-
CASSKTTSYEQYF
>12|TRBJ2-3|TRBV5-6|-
CASHRVSDTQYF
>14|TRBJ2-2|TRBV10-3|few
CAISESANTGELFF
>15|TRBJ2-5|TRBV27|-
CASRYSGSARETQYF
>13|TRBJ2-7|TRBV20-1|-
CSASRQAGYEQYF
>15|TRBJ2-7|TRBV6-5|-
CASSSRLAGGYEQYF
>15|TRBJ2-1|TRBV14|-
CASSRAGGSYNEQFF
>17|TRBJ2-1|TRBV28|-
CASSPPGTSGLYNEQFF
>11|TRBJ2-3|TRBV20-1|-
CSARGGDTQYF
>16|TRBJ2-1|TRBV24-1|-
CATSASGLAGGYEQFF
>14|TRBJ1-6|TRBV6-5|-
CASSYRREVSPLHF
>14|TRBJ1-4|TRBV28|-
CASSPPDRAEKLFF
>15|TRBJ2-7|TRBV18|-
CASSPTGGQIYEQYF
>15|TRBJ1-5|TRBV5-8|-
CASSTRLGGNQPQHF
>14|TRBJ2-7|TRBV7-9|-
CASSFGTSSYEQYF
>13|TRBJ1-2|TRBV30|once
CAWSVLQGCGYTF
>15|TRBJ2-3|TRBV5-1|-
CASRTSGDFTDTQYF
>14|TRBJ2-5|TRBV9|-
CASSDGLARQTQYF
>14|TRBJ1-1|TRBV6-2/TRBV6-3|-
CASSITGGSTEAFF
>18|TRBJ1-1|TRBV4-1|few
CASSQDLDRPRVNTEAFF
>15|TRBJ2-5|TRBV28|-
CASSFQGAQGETQYF
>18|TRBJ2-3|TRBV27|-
CASSYAGTSATGTDTQYF
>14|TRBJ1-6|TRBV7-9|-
CASSLSGGNSPLHF
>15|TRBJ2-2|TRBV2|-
CASNPDRPNTGELFF
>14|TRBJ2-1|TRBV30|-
CAFLAGSGGNEQFF
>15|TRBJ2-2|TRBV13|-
CASSASGSGTGELFF
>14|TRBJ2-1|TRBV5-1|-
CASSFEGGIDEQFF
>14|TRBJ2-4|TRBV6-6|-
CASSYSALGNIQYF
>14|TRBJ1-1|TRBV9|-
CASSVGGPNTEAFF